This T cell receptor beta chain was recovered during a study of shared clonotypes between healthy human individuals (dated by TCRdb to the early 2020s). Study-level background: The cohort included three men and a couple of women between 18 and 49 years of age. Blood TCR repertoires of 5 or 6 healthy adults were deeply sequenced to estimate repertoire size and the extent of clonotype sharing between individuals. To increase sequencing depth and limit assay-specific biases, different laboratories used diverse techniques to prepare libraries and sequence TCR repertoires. Each donor's leukapheresis produced roughly between roughly 0.94 and 9.5 billion PBMCs. For each donor, CD4 naive and CD4 memory were each given three plates, CD8 naive was given two plates, and CD8 memory was given one plate. General study outcomes and caveats: Naive subsets generally had larger estimated clonotype richness than memory subsets did. Based on pairwise subsampling, the degree of clonotype sharing among donors was expected to be affected by sequencing depth. Rarefaction of sorted-subset datasets indicated incomplete sequencing despite the large sequencing depth. Across a handful of donors, approximately 5% of naive CD4, approximately 3.6% of naive CD8, about 2% of memory CD4, and 0.4% of memory CD8 clonotypes were shared. Because the study included a small number of donors, the genetic and exposure-history diversity represented was limited. Sampling was restricted to blood, and TCR repertoires in tissue are likely to differ from TCR repertoires in blood. Compared with non-shared clonotypes, the clonotypes found in all four sorted-subset donors had higher generation probabilities.

Using the deep immunoSEQ assay, TCR CDR3 regions were amplified from genomic DNA by multiplex PCR. Extracted genomic DNA from each cell subset was spread evenly across all wells of several immunoSEQ 96-well plates, with each plate serving as a replicate. For sorted subsets, approximately 0.2 ug of genomic DNA, equivalent to 25,000 to 35,000 T cell genomes, went into each replicate PCR. Purified libraries were quantified with a Qubit 3.0 fluorometer, sized on a Bioanalyzer 2100, and re-quantified with the KAPA Library Quantification kit. Every immunoSEQ 96-well plate was sequenced on a separate single-read 150-cycle Illumina NextSeq 550 flow cell. Per the source publication's procedure: Because the immunoSEQ output held only junctional sequences and lacked quality scores, the filtering could not match the filtering applied to full-length reads. To assign V/J genes and CDR3, sequences were annotated using PyIR, a Python wrapper for IgBLAST v1.9, with IMGT germline references. Reads with weak V/J assignments (E-value above 1e-6), missing CDR3, stop codons, out-of-frame junctions, or ambiguous translated residues were removed. V3J clonotypes were defined by identical inferred V gene, J gene, and CDR3 amino acid sequence. The percentage overlap between two repertoires was calculated by dividing the number of shared unique clonotypes by the size of the smaller repertoire. Three approaches were used to assess repertoire richness: RTK rarefaction, the Chao1 estimator, and Recon v2.1 estimates of unobserved clonotypes. Generation probabilities for all TCRbeta clonotypes obtained by the gDNA method from a few donors were computed using OLGA. TCRdb took this table from immuneACCESS and kept in-frame rearrangements with V and J called. Such tables lack part of the clones; where checked against another copy, unresolved V genes explain under half of the gap, and the rest is unexplained. The V and J calls and clone size were taken over from that table, and D and trimming were inferred from the DNA. Present in this sample are hundreds of thousands of clones, 95% to 96% of which were seen just once. More than 0.085% of the sample lies in the top ten.

This clone was counted a single time. It has no known antigen specificity. No base-level quality is on record; no much larger clone is a single base apart. CDR1 and CDR2 are drawn from the germline V gene (reference sequence): MNHEY, SMNVEV. V is trimmed back by 10 bases and J by 6 bases, and the junction contains 10 bases that no gene match accounts for. The CDR3 covers 14 residues, taking in both the cysteine and the phenylalanine. Only the CDR3 DNA stays, 42 bases, in frame from base 1. For the CD8 naive samples, CD45RO-negative cells were positively selected for CCR7, yielding a CD45RA+CCR7+ population from which TemRA cells were excluded. The donors were healthy, HIV-negative adults with no recently reported acute infections or vaccinations. Every donor was a Caucasian adult living in Nashville, Tennessee, USA. Blood was collected by leukapheresis, and PBMCs were isolated by Ficoll-Histopaque density gradient centrifugation and then cryopreserved in liquid nitrogen vapor phase. Analytical flow cytometry was used to check the purity and quantity of each magnetically sorted T cell population. Each sorted fraction had its genomic DNA isolated and then quantified by UV absorbance on a Nanodrop 2000c.

This sequence was found in a woman in her 30s in good health. The chain couples TRBV27 to TRBJ1-5; TRBD1 matches 9 bases in the middle. Sequenced sample: naive CD8+ T cells sorted from blood. The sample's cell subset or site label, in plain terms: CD45RA+CCR7+. The sequenced DNA: TGTGCCACTCGCACAACAGGGGGCTTTCAGCCCCAGCATTTT. The encoded protein is CATRTTGGFQPQHF.